The 22 T cell receptor beta chains presented below share a single source sample, sequenced in a study of tissue T cells after allogeneic stem cell transplantation. TCRdb's copy holds only in-frame clones and misses some; the assay was immunoSEQ multiplex PCR. The sample has 20,000 to 25,000 clones; over 60% are singletons. Sequenced sample: spleen. These receptor sequences come from a female BALB/c mouse in good health. This strain's MHC haplotype is H2-d.

As concerns this clone: All gene names here are mouse names. The covered CDR3 bases are TGTGCCAGCAGCCAAGACTGGGGGGGCGACGGCGATCAAAACACCTTGTAC. It codes for CASSQDWGGDGDQNTLY. From start to end, the CDR3 is CASSQDWGGDGDQNTLYF. The chain is built from TRBV5 and TRBJ2-4, with 10 positions matching TRBD2. Sequencing ends 1 residue short of the CDR3 end; the germline J gene provides the rest. With 0 bases clipped from V and 2 bases from J, the junction kept 8 bases outside the gene matches. The CDR3 contains 18 residues. The germline gives CDR1 LGHNA, CDR2 YNLKQL (reference sequence).

As for this clone: Genes and germline come from the mouse. Read sequence stops 1 residue before the CDR3 end, and the germline J gene provides the missing end. The V gene is TRBV19, the J gene TRBJ2-4, with 10 bases that match TRBD2. The length of the CDR3 is 14 residues. The V and J ends lost 3 bases and 5 bases, in that order; junction bases with no gene match: 3. Germline loops: CDR1 FNHDT, CDR2 SITEND (reference sequence). The CDR3: CASSTWGGRNTLYF. Incomplete CDR3 DNA: TGTGCCAGCAGTACCTGGGGGGGCAGAAACACCTTGTAC.

In the case of this clone: Gene and germline names: mouse. Read sequence stops 1 residue before the CDR3 end, and the germline J gene provides the missing end. The gene calls are TRBV13-2 and TRBJ2-3; 8 nucleotides align to TRBD1. CDR1 and CDR2 from the germline V gene are NNHNN and SYGAGS (reference sequence). Trimming removed 2 bases from V and 0 bases from J; junction bases left unmatched: 5. This CDR3 contains 16 residues. This chain's CDR3 is CASGDQGARSAETLYF. The CDR3 bases that were read are TGTGCCAGCGGTGACCAGGGGGCGCGGAGTGCAGAAACGCTGTAT.

To note about this clone: The genes are named according to mouse. The read ends 1 residue before the CDR3 terminus; that terminus is restored from the germline J gene. The chain uses TRBV19 and TRBJ1-3; no reliable D call. The CDR3 has 14 amino acids. Trimming took 1 base from V and 0 from J, leaving 5 bases between them. CDR1 is FNHDT and CDR2 is SITEND in the germline V gene (reference sequence). CDR3 bases read: TGTGCCAGCAGTATAACGGCTTCTGGAAATACGCTCTAT. Protein product: CASSITASGNTLY. The entire CDR3 sequence reads CASSITASGNTLYF.

On this clone: The genes and germline here are from mouse. With the read ending 1 residue before the CDR3 end, the germline J gene is used to fill in that end. This chain joins TRBV29 and TRBJ1-4; possible D gene TRBD1, 5 bases. The V and J ends lost 6 bases and 1 base respectively, with 9 bases between them. CDR1 MSHET and CDR2 SYDVDS come from the germline V gene. There are 14 residues in the CDR3. This chain's CDR3 is CASRGHHSNERLFF. CDR3 bases read: TGTGCTAGCAGAGGACACCATTCCAACGAAAGATTATTT. Full variable domain (rest looked up from reference TRBV29 and TRBJ1-4): DMKVTQMPRYLIKRMGENVLLECGQDMSHETMYWYRQDPGLGLQLIYISYDVDSNSEGDIPKGYRVSRKKREHFSLILDSAKTNQTSVYFCASRGHHSNERLFFGHGTKLSVL.

Notes on this clone: Gene names refer to mouse genes. Sequencing ends 1 residue short of the CDR3 end; the germline J gene provides the rest. This rearrangement joins TRBV31 to TRBJ2-2; 10 positions agree with TRBD2. This CDR3 region has 16 residues. Germline V lookup: CDR1 GKSSPN, CDR2 SITVG. The junction had 4 bases not matched to a gene; V was cut back by 0 bases and J by 3 bases. The sequenced part of the CDR3 DNA is TGTGCCTGGAGTCTAGGACTGGGGGTTCACACCGGGCAGCTCTAC. Its protein is CAWSLGLGVHTGQLY. The entire CDR3 protein is CAWSLGLGVHTGQLYF.

The table lists this clone with a count of one. Each gene name is a mouse one. The read is 1 residue too short to cover the CDR3 end, so that end is filled in from the germline J gene. The chain uses TRBV20 and TRBJ2-1; TRBD1 or TRBD2 may be the D gene (6 bases each). The V end was cut by 3 bases, the J end by 1 base, with 7 bases between. The CDR3 is made up of 13 amino acids. Looked up from germline, CDR1 is GFQATS and CDR2 is STVNSAI. The part of the CDR3 DNA that was read is TGTGGTGCTAGAGGGGGGAACTATGCTGAGCAGTTC. The encoded protein is CGARGGNYAEQF. The complete CDR3 protein is CGARGGNYAEQFF.

Worth noting for this clone: These gene names are mouse names. Coverage ceases 1 residue before the CDR3 finishes, and the germline J gene fills in the end. The V and J genes are TRBV5 and TRBJ1-4; D is perhaps TRBD1 (6 bases). The V end lost 2 bases, the J end lost 4 bases, and 11 bases lay between the germline ends. The CDR3 has 15 residues. The germline V gene encodes CDR1 LGHNA and CDR2 YNLKQL (reference sequence). Partial CDR3 DNA: TGTGCCAGCAGCCAACTTCGGGACAACAACGAAAGATTATTT. It is translated as CASSQLRDNNERLF. The full CDR3 protein reads CASSQLRDNNERLFF.

Concerning this clone: The gene symbols are mouse symbols. The read halts 1 residue ahead of the CDR3 end, with the missing end drawn from the germline J gene. The chain uses TRBV5 and TRBJ1-6, with 8 bases matching TRBD1. TRBJ1-6 is an open reading frame, and its role is uncertain. Germline lookup yields CDR1 LGHNA and CDR2 YNLKQL (reference sequence). The CDR3 has 15 amino acids. Germline trimming cut 4 bases from V and 5 bases from J; bases unmatched to any gene: 4. CDR3 protein: CASSPRDRNNSPLYF. CDR3 bases read: TGTGCCAGCAGCCCCCGGGACAGGAATAATTCGCCCCTCTAC.

This clone has just a few counts. Here the gene names and germline are mouse. The read finishes 1 residue shy of the CDR3 end, and the germline J gene is used to complete it. The chain uses TRBV20 and TRBJ1-5; no definite D call. Germline CDR1 reads GFQATS; CDR2 reads STVNSAI. This CDR3 region has 14 residues. V lost 2 bases and J 2 bases, leaving 10 bases between the germline ends. The CDR3: CGARYGRDNQAPLF. The CDR3 DNA, read in part, is TGTGGTGCTAGGTACGGGAGGGACAACCAGGCTCCGCTT. Filled out from reference TRBV20 and TRBJ1-5, the complete variable domain reads GALVYQYPRRTICKSGTSMRMECQAVGFQATSVAWYRQSPQKTFELIALSTVNSAIKYEQNFTQEKFPISHPNLSFSSMTVLNAYLEDRGLYLCGARYGRDNQAPLFGEGTRLSVL.

To note about this clone: The gene symbols are mouse symbols. The DNA read from the CDR3 is TGTGCCAGCAGTGAGGGGGTGGGGAATTCGCCCCTCTAC. Translating it yields CASSEGVGNSPLY. The complete CDR3 sequence is CASSEGVGNSPLYF. V usage is TRBV13-1 and J usage is TRBJ1-6, with a possible D match to TRBD1 (5 bases). The sequence runs out 1 residue before the end of the CDR3; the remainder is reconstructed from the germline J gene. TRBJ1-6 is designated an ORF whose function remains uncertain. Trimming took off 2 bases at V and 7 bases at J, with 10 bases between the two ends. Germline values: CDR1 NSHNY, CDR2 SYGAGN. There are 14 residues in the CDR3.

This clone was seen a few times. The genes and germline here are from mouse. The read ends 1 residue before the CDR3 terminus; that terminus is restored from the germline J gene. The gene calls are TRBV5 and TRBJ2-1; D not certain. Germline V gene lookup returns CDR1 LGHNA and CDR2 YNLKQL (reference sequence). Trimming removed 2 bases at V and 0 bases at J, with 2 bases between. The CDR3 runs 13 residues. CDR3 residues: CASSQYNYAEQFF. CDR3 bases read: TGTGCCAGCAGCCAATATAACTATGCTGAGCAGTTC.

A remark on this clone: Mouse gene names and germline throughout. The read halts 1 residue ahead of the CDR3 end, with the missing end drawn from the germline J gene. The gene calls are TRBV5 and TRBJ1-6, with D possibly TRBD1 on 5 matching bases. TRBJ1-6 is an open reading frame, and its role is uncertain. CDR3 length: 14 residues. Deletions cut 5 bases from V and 5 bases from J, with 10 bases between. Germline V lookup: CDR1 LGHNA, CDR2 YNLKQL (reference sequence). The covered CDR3 bases are TGTGCCAGCAGCGCCCGACAGCATAATTCGCCCCTCTAC. Protein product: CASSARQHNSPLY. In full, the CDR3 reads CASSARQHNSPLYF.

Notes on this clone: These gene names are mouse names. The CDR3 goes on 1 residue after the read ends, and that part is filled in from the germline J gene. The rearrangement links TRBV31 to TRBJ2-3, with D perhaps TRBD1 (5 bases). V gave up 3 bases and J gave up 1 base, with 5 bases separating them. The CDR3 is made up of 12 amino acids. CDR1 and CDR2 from the germline V gene are GKSSPN and SITVG. This CDR3 reads CAWRQGAETLYF. Incomplete CDR3 DNA: TGTGCCTGGAGACAGGGTGCAGAAACGCTGTAT.

About this clone itself: The genes are named according to mouse. The sequenced fragment ends 1 residue before the CDR3 boundary, so the rest is inferred from the germline J gene. The chain uses TRBV31 and TRBJ1-1, with TRBD1 matching 8 bases. In germline, CDR1 is GKSSPN, CDR2 SITVG. This CDR3 is built from 15 residues. J lost 3 bases, V lost 0 bases, and 6 bases had no gene match. CDR3 DNA (partial): TGTGCCTGGAGTCTTCAGGGGGCATGGGACACAGAAGTCTTC. Translating gives CAWSLQGAWDTEVF. The full CDR3 sequence reads CAWSLQGAWDTEVFF.

As regards this clone: Mouse germline and gene names are used. The read ends 1 residue early relative to the CDR3; the germline J gene fills the gap. The chain recombines TRBV13-1 with TRBJ2-5, with 7 bases aligning to TRBD1. The CDR3 is made up of 15 amino acids. The germline gives CDR1 NSHNY, CDR2 SYGAGN. Trimming at V came to 5 bases and at J to 3 bases, leaving 9 bases not matched to a gene. CDR3 protein: CASRPDRVGQDTQYF. CDR3 DNA, as far as it was read: TGTGCCAGCAGACCCGACAGGGTGGGGCAAGACACCCAGTAC.

As to this clone: Gene names and germline refer to mouse. The read ends 1 residue before the CDR3 terminus; that terminus is restored from the germline J gene. The genes are TRBV1 and TRBJ2-7; the D call may be TRBD1 or TRBD2 (6 bases each). Trimming took off 1 base at V and 5 bases at J, with 12 bases between the two ends. Germline CDR1 reads NSQYPW; CDR2 reads LRSPGD (reference sequence). CDR3 length: 14 residues. CDR3 amino acids: CTCSAVGGWNEQYF. The DNA read from the CDR3 is TGCACCTGCAGTGCAGTCGGGGGCTGGAATGAACAGTAC.

Turning to this clone: Each gene name is a mouse one. Read data end 1 residue before the CDR3 end; the end is taken from the germline J gene. The chain is built from TRBV1 and TRBJ1-4; D not certain. Trimming took 3 bases from V and 0 from J, leaving 8 bases between them. Germline values: CDR1 NSQYPW, CDR2 LRSPGD (reference sequence). This CDR3 is built from 15 residues. The CDR3 protein is CTCSARQFSNERLFF. The CDR3 bases that were read are TGCACCTGCAGTGCTAGGCAGTTTTCCAACGAAAGATTATTT.

For this clone: Gene names denote mouse genes. Read sequence stops 1 residue before the CDR3 end, and the germline J gene provides the missing end. This chain links TRBV13-2 with TRBJ1-5; TRBD1 might be the D (5 bases). This CDR3 region has 16 residues. Trimming removed 2 bases at V and 0 bases at J, with 12 bases between. CDR1 and CDR2 from the germline V gene are NNHNN and SYGAGS (reference sequence). This chain's CDR3 is CASGEGRQGNNQAPLF. The sequenced CDR3 bases are TGTGCCAGCGGTGAAGGACGGCAGGGTAACAACCAGGCTCCGCTT.

Concerning this clone itself: The listed genes are named as in mouse. The sequenced fragment ends 1 residue before the CDR3 boundary, so the rest is inferred from the germline J gene. The V call is TRBV17, the J call TRBJ2-7, with 10 nucleotides matching TRBD1. The CDR3 sequence is 14 residues long. The ends lost 3 bases at V and 5 bases at J; junction bases unmatched: 4. CDR1 and CDR2 (germline): MNHDT, YYDKIL. CDR3 DNA, as far as it was read: TGTGCTAGCAGTAGGGGGACAGGGGAGGATGAACAGTAC. Amino acids: CASSRGTGEDEQY. The entire CDR3 reads CASSRGTGEDEQYF.

Concerning this clone: Any gene name here is a mouse gene name. The read falls 1 residue short of the CDR3 end, and the missing part is taken from the germline J gene. The V call is TRBV13-2, the J call TRBJ1-6, with D perhaps TRBD1 (6 bases). Being an ORF, TRBJ1-6 has a function that is uncertain. Trimming stripped 5 bases from V and 4 bases from J, with 7 bases between. CDR3 length equals 13 residues. From germline, CDR1 is NNHNN and CDR2 SYGAGS (reference sequence). The CDR3 protein is CASGGHYNSPLYF. The DNA read from the CDR3 is TGTGCCAGCGGGGGACATTATAATTCGCCCCTCTAC.

This clone was seen a handful of times. Gene names and germline match the mouse. The sequenced fragment ends 1 residue before the CDR3 boundary, so the rest is inferred from the germline J gene. V and J are TRBV19 and TRBJ1-4; 9 nucleotides line up with TRBD1. Trimming at V came to 0 bases and at J to 4 bases, leaving 1 base not matched to a gene. Germline loops: CDR1 FNHDT, CDR2 SITEND (reference sequence). This CDR3 region has 15 residues. This CDR3 reads CASSIGDRVNERLFF. The CDR3 DNA, read in part, is TGTGCCAGCAGTATAGGGGACAGGGTCAACGAAAGATTATTT.